This T cell receptor beta chain was documented in a study of cytomegalovirus exposure and HLA in healthy donors. General study results and limits: A later analysis found that most CMV-associated TCR beta chains appeared HLA-restricted. Data from an earlier analysis indicated that most TCR beta V segments were productive either about 87% or about 30% of the time. The study listed some 160 cytomegalovirus-associated TCR beta chains.

In the case of this clone: Its antigen remains unidentified.

Unrecorded immune exposure was likely among donors, who were nominally healthy when sampled. Trimming removed 5 bases at V and 4 bases at J, with 10 bases between. The CDR3 length is 13 residues. Per the germline V gene, CDR1 is PRHDT and CDR2 is FYEKMQ (reference sequence). The PCR made use of 60 Vbeta and 13 Jbeta primers. TCRdb's table, derived via immunoSEQ multiplex PCR, lists solely in-frame clones and lacks some. The table has fewer than 200,000 clones, over 60% seen once. Material: PBMCs. The J gene is TRBJ2-3, the V gene TRBV13; perhaps TRBD1 as D (6 bases). The TCR was taken from a girl aged 5-17 years in good health and CMV-seronegative. Here the CDR3 reads CASSAPGADTQYF. The CDR3 nucleotides read TGTGCCAGCAGCGCCCCAGGGGCAGATACGCAGTATTTT.